These 9 T cell receptor beta chains came from one sample sequenced in a study of cytomegalovirus exposure and HLA in healthy donors. Clones were read by immunoSEQ multiplex PCR, and TCRdb kept only the in-frame ones, dropping some. Of around 220,000 clones in the sample, 65% to 85% were seen once. Sample: PBMCs. Receptor source: a woman under 40 in good health and CMV-seropositive.

This sequence joins TRBV27 and TRBJ2-2; D is perhaps TRBD1 (6 bases). The CDR3 covers 18 residues. Germline V gives CDR1 MNHEY, CDR2 SMNVEV (reference sequence). Trimming removed 7 bases at V and 0 bases at J, with 21 bases between. The CDR3 protein is CASMSRTVTTTNTGELFF. The CDR3, as DNA: TGTGCCAGCATGAGCAGGACAGTTACTACGACGAACACCGGGGAGCTGTTTTTT.

The rearrangement uses TRBV27 and TRBJ1-1; D is undetermined. The V gene lost 6 bases and the J gene lost 3 bases, with 14 bases spanning the gap. CDR1 is MNHEY, CDR2 SMNVEV, per germline (reference sequence). The CDR3 runs to 14 residues. CDR3 sequence: CASSPHWRDTEAFF. The DNA of the CDR3 is TGTGCCAGCAGCCCACACTGGAGGGACACTGAAGCTTTCTTT.

The genes are TRBV19 and TRBJ1-5; 10 nucleotides agree with TRBD1. With V trimmed by 3 bases and J by 2 bases, 7 bases remained unmatched. Germline lookup yields CDR1 LNHDA and CDR2 SQIVND (reference sequence). The CDR3 is made up of 17 amino acids. CDR3 sequence reads: CASSMTGGGGGNQPQHF. As DNA, the CDR3 is TGTGCCAGTAGTATGACAGGGGGCGGAGGGGGCAATCAGCCCCAGCATTTT.

The rearrangement uses TRBV7-9 and TRBJ2-5, with D perhaps matching TRBD2 (5 bases). CDR3 length: 13 amino acids. The germline CDR1 and CDR2 sequences are SEHNR and FQNEAQ (reference sequence). V lost 1 base and J lost 5, with 8 bases in between. The CDR3 region has the DNA TGTGCCAGCAGCTTAGGAGGGTGGGAGACCCAGTACTTC. Amino acids: CASSLGGWETQYF.

The chain carries TRBV29-1 and TRBJ2-3; 9 bases agree with TRBD2. This CDR3 region has 15 residues. Germline CDR1 and CDR2: SQVTM and ANQGSEA. The V gene end was trimmed by 7 bases and the J gene end by 2 bases; junction bases not matched to a gene: 10. The CDR3 here is CSGARLADFTDTQYF. In nucleotides, the CDR3 is TGCAGCGGTGCTAGACTAGCGGACTTCACAGATACGCAGTATTTT.

This chain connects TRBV29-1 to TRBJ2-5; 9 bases line up with TRBD1. The CDR3 length is 15 residues. Germline V gene sequence: CDR1 SQVTM, CDR2 ANQGSEA. V shed 2 bases and J 0 bases; nucleotides not matched to a gene: 4. For the CDR3, the DNA is TGCAGCGTTGAAACAGGGGGCGCCCACCAAGAGACCCAGTACTTC. It specifies CSVETGGAHQETQYF.

The rearrangement links TRBV4-1 to TRBJ1-2; 7 positions match TRBD1. J was trimmed by 8 bases and V by 1 base; bases with no gene match: 4. The CDR3 contains 13 residues. Germline CDR1 is MGHRA and CDR2 is YSYEKL. CDR3 residues: CASSQATGRGYTF. CDR3 coding DNA: TGCGCCAGCAGCCAAGCGACAGGGCGAGGCTACACCTTC.

This clone turned up a few times. V usage is TRBV7-9 and J usage is TRBJ2-7; 9 bases map to TRBD1. The CDR3 contains 17 residues. Losses at the gene ends were 3 bases for V and 2 bases for J; bases not matched to a gene: 11. Germline CDR1 reads SEHNR; CDR2 reads FQNEAQ (reference sequence). The CDR3 here is CASSLGGFGQGPYEQYF. As DNA, the CDR3 is TGTGCCAGCAGCTTGGGAGGATTCGGACAGGGGCCCTACGAGCAGTACTTC.

The J gene is TRBJ2-5, the V gene TRBV29-1; D perhaps matches TRBD1 (5 bases). Deletions cut 0 bases from V and 5 bases from J, with 7 bases between. The germline CDR1 and CDR2 sequences are SQVTM and ANQGSEA. The CDR3 length is 12 residues. The CDR3 bases are TGCAGCGTTGAAGAGCAGGGCGAGACCCAGTACTTC. Its translation is CSVEEQGETQYF.